A selection of T cell receptor beta chains follows, all from one sample in a study of CD8 T cells in Susac syndrome. TCRdb analysed the immunoSEQ multiplex PCR reads with MiXCR anew, one entry per CDR3 protein. The sample includes 150,000 to 200,000 distinct CDR3 sequences, about 90% of them seen just once. The sequenced sample was CD4+ T cells from PBMCs. The source of these receptors is a human donor in good health. Each CDR3 is given with its conserved first and last residue. The order of the fields is J gene, V gene, D gene, CDR3 length, clone size, CDR3 DNA, CDR3 protein. D genes are given only for firm matches. Expanded clones are given a class, and other clones once, few, many or no size at all.

TRBJ2-3	TRBV20-1	.	14	once	TGCAGTGCTAGAGATCTACAGGGCGGAGATACGCAGTATTTT	CSARDLQGGDTQYF
TRBJ2-5	TRBV19	TRBD2	13	.	TGTGCCAGTAGTATGACTAGCAGAGAGACCCAGTACTTC	CASSMTSRETQYF
TRBJ2-7	TRBV7-7	TRBD1	16	.	TGTGCCAGCAGCTTGGGACCCGGGACAGGGGGCGGCGAGCAGTACTTC	CASSLGPGTGGGEQYF
TRBJ1-2	TRBV7-9	.	14	.	TGTGCCAGCAGCAAAAGCCGGACGGCTTACGGCTACACCTTC	CASSKSRTAYGYTF
TRBJ1-1	TRBV5-1	.	14	.	TGCGCCAGCAGCAACAGTCTGAGGGCCACTGAAGCTTTCTTT	CASSNSLRATEAFF
TRBJ2-1	TRBV5-4	TRBD1	14	.	TGTGCCAGCAGCCAAAGACAGGGAGACAATGAGCAGTTCTTC	CASSQRQGDNEQFF
TRBJ2-7	TRBV6-1	TRBD1	15	.	TGTGCCAGCAGTGGATCACCGGGACAGGGCTACGAGCAGTACTTC	CASSGSPGQGYEQYF
TRBJ1-1	TRBV7-9	.	13	.	TGTGCCAGCAGCTCCTGGGGGGGCCCTGAAGCTTTCTTT	CASSSWGGPEAFF
TRBJ2-7	TRBV6-2/TRBV6-3	.	14	.	TGTGCCAGCAGTTACTCCGACAGCCAGTACGAGCAGTACTTC	CASSYSDSQYEQYF
TRBJ2-1	TRBV10-3	.	15	.	TGTGCCATCAGTGAGTTGGGTGTCCCCTACAATGAGCAGTTCTTC	CAISELGVPYNEQFF
TRBJ1-2	TRBV29-1	TRBD1	14	.	TGCAGCGTTGGGACAGGGGAGGATAACTATGGCTACACCTTC	CSVGTGEDNYGYTF
TRBJ2-5	TRBV12-3/TRBV12-4	.	14	.	TGTGCCAGCAGTTTTAACGGGGGCGAAGAGACCCAGTACTTC	CASSFNGGEETQYF
TRBJ2-2	TRBV4-1	TRBD2	18	.	TGCGCCAGCAGCCAAGTGATGCGACTAGCCTTGAACACCGGGGAGCTGTTTTTT	CASSQVMRLALNTGELFF
TRBJ2-5	TRBV6-1	TRBD2	14	.	TGTGCCAGCAGCGGACTAGCGGGAGGGGAGACCCAGTACTTC	CASSGLAGGETQYF
TRBJ2-5	TRBV7-9	TRBD1	14	once	TGTGCCAGCAGCAGGCGGACAGGGGAAGAGACCCAGTACTTC	CASSRRTGEETQYF
TRBJ2-1	TRBV3-1	TRBD2	15	once	TGTGCCAGCAGCCTTCCTACTAGCGGGTCCAATGAGCAGTTCTTC	CASSLPTSGSNEQFF
TRBJ2-7	TRBV4-1	TRBD1	16	.	TGCGCCAGCAGCCAAGCTGGCGGACAGGGATTCTACGAGCAGTACTTC	CASSQAGGQGFYEQYF
TRBJ1-5	TRBV14	.	15	.	TGTGCCAGCAGCCAAGGTCGACAGAAGAGCCAGCCCCAGCATTTT	CASSQGRQKSQPQHF
TRBJ2-1	TRBV24-1	TRBD2	17	.	TGTGCCACCAGTGACGCCTTATTAGCGGGAGGACACAATGAGCAGTTCTTC	CATSDALLAGGHNEQFF
TRBJ2-7	TRBV28	TRBD2	17	.	TGTGCCAGCAGTTTAAAACTAGCGGGAGAGTCCTCCTACGAGCAGTACTTC	CASSLKLAGESSYEQYF
TRBJ2-5	TRBV20-1	TRBD1	16	.	TGCAGTGCCACCACTTCGGGACAGGGGAGCGGTGAGACCCAGTACTTC	CSATTSGQGSGETQYF
TRBJ2-7	TRBV28	.	16	.	TGTGCCAGCACCACTCTCGGGGCAGTTAACTCCTACGAGCAGTACTTC	CASTTLGAVNSYEQYF
TRBJ2-6	TRBV10-3	TRBD1	17	.	TGTGCCATCACGGATGACAGGGGACGAGGAGGGGCCAACGTCCTGACTTTC	CAITDDRGRGGANVLTF
TRBJ1-6	TRBV5-1	.	15	.	TGCGCCAGCAGCTTGGTGGGGACCCAGGGCGGACCCCTCCACTTT	CASSLVGTQGGPLHF
TRBJ2-6	TRBV18	.	15	.	TGTGCCAGCTCCCTCTCTGAATATGGGGCCAACGTCCTGATTTTC	CASSLSEYGANVLIF
TRBJ2-1	TRBV2	.	11	.	TGTGCCAGCAGAAATCGGAATGAGCAGTTCTTC	CASRNRNEQFF
TRBJ2-7	TRBV28	.	14	.	TGTGCCAGCAGTTTGACAGCCCACTCCTACGAGCAGTACTTC	CASSLTAHSYEQYF
TRBJ2-7	TRBV11-2	.	16	.	TGTGCCAGCAGCTTATTTGGGCAGGGCCCCCTCCTCGAGCAGTACTTC	CASSLFGQGPLLEQYF
TRBJ2-5	TRBV5-1	TRBD1	16	.	TGCGCCAGCAGCTACCCGACAGGGGGCATCCAAGAGACCCAGTACTTC	CASSYPTGGIQETQYF
TRBJ1-1	TRBV2	TRBD1	13	.	TGTGCCAGCAGGCGGGACAGCAACACTGAAGCTTTCTTT	CASRRDSNTEAFF
TRBJ2-3	TRBV20-1	.	14	.	TGCAGTGCTAGTCCGACCCCCCGCACAGATACGCAGTATTTT	CSASPTPRTDTQYF
TRBJ1-6	TRBV12-3/TRBV12-4	TRBD1	14	.	TGTGCCAGCAGGTTACAGGGGTGGGATTCACCCCTCCACTTT	CASRLQGWDSPLHF
TRBJ2-1	TRBV20-1	.	15	.	TGCAGTGCGCCGGGACGTCCCAGCTCCTACAATGAGCAGTTCTTC	CSAPGRPSSYNEQFF
TRBJ2-1	TRBV30	.	15	.	TGTGCCTGGAGTGTACCCCCCGGCTCCTACAATGAGCAGTTCTTC	CAWSVPPGSYNEQFF
TRBJ2-5	TRBV5-4	.	15	.	TGTGCCAGCAGCTTGGAGGCCGCGAACCAAGAGACCCAGTACTTC	CASSLEAANQETQYF
TRBJ1-5	TRBV18	.	15	.	TGTGCCAGCTCACCACGAGGCGGGACAAATCAGCCCCAGCATTTT	CASSPRGGTNQPQHF
TRBJ2-6	TRBV30	TRBD1	17	.	TGTGCCTGGGCCCCGGGACAGGGCCTCTCTGGGGCCAACGTCCTGACTTTC	CAWAPGQGLSGANVLTF
TRBJ2-7	TRBV21-1	.	15	.	TGTGCCAGCAGCAAAAGGACAGGGGGCTCCTACGAGCAGTACTTC	CASSKRTGGSYEQYF
TRBJ2-6	TRBV29-1	.	13	once	TGCAGCGTTGACGGGGCTGGGGCCAACGTCCTGACTTTC	CSVDGAGANVLTF
TRBJ1-6	TRBV7-2	.	13	.	TGTGCCAGCAGCCTCCAAGGAGTCGGACCCCTCCACTTT	CASSLQGVGPLHF
TRBJ2-1	TRBV7-9	TRBD1	16	.	TGTGCCAGCAGCCCGCGGGACAGGGTAACGTACAATGAGCAGTTCTTC	CASSPRDRVTYNEQFF
TRBJ1-5	TRBV20-1	.	14	once	TGCAGTGCTAACGGACAGTTTAGAAGTCAGCCCCAGCATTTT	CSANGQFRSQPQHF
TRBJ2-1	TRBV6-5	.	18	.	TGTGCCAGCAGTTACAGGGTCCGGACTCTAGCAGCCTACAATGAGCAGTTCTTC	CASSYRVRTLAAYNEQFF
TRBJ2-1	TRBV5-1	TRBD2	15	.	TGCGCCAGCAGCTTGCTTAGCGGGTTCGACAATGAGCAGTTCTTC	CASSLLSGFDNEQFF
TRBJ2-3	TRBV30	TRBD2	17	.	TGTGCCTGGAGCGGGGGGGCTAGCGGACCTAGCACAGATACGCAGTATTTT	CAWSGGASGPSTDTQYF
TRBJ2-1	TRBV20-1	.	14	.	TGCAGTGCTAGACCCCGGACTGGTCTCAATGAGCAGTTCTTC	CSARPRTGLNEQFF
TRBJ2-7	TRBV29-1	.	12	.	TGCAGCGTTGAAGAGGGAACCTACGAGCAGTACTTC	CSVEEGTYEQYF
TRBJ2-2	TRBV14	TRBD2	16	.	TGTGCCAGCAGCCAAGCGCTAGCGGGAGGTGGCGGGGAGCTGTTTTTT	CASSQALAGGGGELFF
TRBJ2-2	TRBV7-8	TRBD1	16	.	TGTGCCAGCAGCTCGTGGACAGGGATTGGCACCGGGGAGCTGTTTTTT	CASSSWTGIGTGELFF
TRBJ2-1	TRBV20-1	TRBD1	14	.	TGCAGTGCCAGCAGGGGGCGAACCTACAATGAGCAGTTCTTC	CSASRGRTYNEQFF
TRBJ1-2	TRBV6-5	TRBD1	14	few	TGTGCCAGCAGTTACGGAGACAGGGTAGAAGGCTACACCTTC	CASSYGDRVEGYTF
TRBJ2-3	TRBV18	.	14	.	TGTGCCAGCTCACCACTTTCTAACACAGATACGCAGTATTTT	CASSPLSNTDTQYF
TRBJ1-5	TRBV20-1	TRBD1	14	.	TGCAGTGCTTCGACAGGGACGAGCAATCAGCCCCAGCATTTT	CSASTGTSNQPQHF
TRBJ2-7	TRBV2	.	15	.	TGTGCCAGCAGTGAACACGCAGGGAGGACCTACGAGCAGTACTTC	CASSEHAGRTYEQYF